This T cell receptor (beta chain) was recovered during a study of cytomegalovirus exposure and HLA in healthy donors. Whole-study findings and limits: Cytomegalovirus-associated status was assigned to about 180 TCR beta chains. TCR beta chain V- and J-gene trimming was linked, in a later analysis, to a missense variant in DCLRE1C. Reportedly, a later analysis found an Asian-associated ancestry cluster had fewer N-insertions than the approximately 700-donor mean.

The V gene lost 0 bases and the J gene lost 2 bases, with 5 bases spanning the gap. The CDR3 consists of 13 residues. Per the germline V gene, CDR1 is SGHRS and CDR2 is YFSETQ. The PCR had 60 Vbeta and 13 Jbeta primers. Clones were read by immunoSEQ multiplex PCR, and TCRdb kept only the in-frame ones, dropping some. The table lists about 140,000 clones, around 80% of them singletons, with roughly 3.2% in the top ten. A single count supports this clone. No antigen is known for it. All donors participated as healthy donors of bone marrow. This clonotype originated in a young man in good health and CMV-seropositive. Sequenced: PBMCs. V is TRBV5-1 and J is TRBJ1-2; D is uncertain. CDR3 amino acids: CASSLAGNYGYTF. The CDR3, as DNA: TGCGCCAGCAGCTTGGCGGGAAACTATGGCTACACCTTC.